The 5 T cell receptor beta chains reported below all come from one sample, sequenced in a study of blood T cell repertoires in COVID-19. Here immunoSEQ multiplex PCR was the method, and the copy in TCRdb shows in-frame clones only, minus some. The sample lists a few hundred thousand clones, about 86% occurring once. The sequenced sample consisted of PBMCs or T cells enriched from blood (not recorded which). These receptors were taken from a woman in her fifties or sixties who had recovered from COVID-19.

The V call is TRBV10-1, the J call TRBJ1-5; D is undetermined. Between the trimmed V and J ends, which lost 6 bases and 1 base, there was a span of 13 bases. Germline V lookup: CDR1 WNHNN, CDR2 SYGVQD (reference sequence). This CDR3 spans 15 amino acids. Here the CDR3 reads CASRHSKRSNQPQHF. CDR3 sequence (DNA): TGCGCCAGCAGACACAGTAAGAGAAGCAATCAGCCCCAGCATTTT.

The genes are TRBV27 and TRBJ2-7; tentative D call: TRBD2 (6 bases). This CDR3 has 13 amino acids. The ends were cut back, 8 bases at V and 6 bases at J, with 17 bases in the middle. Germline loops: CDR1 MNHEY, CDR2 SMNVEV (reference sequence). The CDR3, as DNA: TGTGCCAGCCACTCCGGGACTCAGTCCGAGCAGTACTTC. This gives the protein CASHSGTQSEQYF.

V and J are TRBV5-1 and TRBJ2-5; 10 nucleotides agree with TRBD2. The trim removed 2 bases at V and 2 bases at J, leaving 0 bases unmatched. Germline V lookup: CDR1 SGHRS, CDR2 YFSETQ. The CDR3 sequence is 14 residues long. The CDR3 sequence is CASSFSGGQETQYF. CDR3 nucleotides: TGCGCCAGCAGCTTTAGCGGGGGGCAAGAGACCCAGTACTTC.

The rearrangement links TRBV2 to TRBJ2-5; 8 nucleotides match TRBD2. Germline V CDR1 and CDR2: SNHLY, FYNNEI. CDR3 length: 11 amino acids. With 6 bases clipped from V and 12 bases from J, the junction kept 6 bases outside the gene matches. The chain's CDR3 is CASRDSGVKYF. CDR3 DNA sequence: TGTGCCAGCAGAGATAGCGGGGTAAAGTACTTC.

The genes are TRBV28 and TRBJ1-2, with D tentatively TRBD1 (6 bases). The germline gives CDR1 MDHEN, CDR2 SYDVKM. Trimming shortened V by 2 bases and J by 1 base, and 8 bases separated the two germline ends. This CDR3 is built from 14 residues. The CDR3 reads CASSLTGSNYGYTF. CDR3 sequence (DNA): TGTGCCAGCAGTTTAACAGGGAGTAACTATGGCTACACCTTC.